The present T cell receptor (beta chain) was sequenced within a study of T cells in women clearing cervical HPV infection. Whole-study context: Controls gave blood once infection was undetectable; cases at lesion identification. General observations from the study: TRBV6-7 abundance was lower in cases than controls (roughly 0.11% versus 0.16%). T-cell numbers per sample were unknown and may explain richness differences.

Measured with immunoSEQ multiplex PCR; TCRdb has only the in-frame clones, and not every one. The sample holds 25,000 to 30,000 clones. For this clone: Its target is unknown. Read coverage stops 3 residues before the CDR3 terminus; the germline J gene supplies the remainder.

Trimming took off 8 bases at V and 2 bases at J, with 14 bases between the two ends. The germline CDR1 and CDR2 sequences are ENHRY and SYGVKD. The CDR3 consists of 14 residues. This receptor was identified in a woman between 18 and 69 years old with a cervical HPV16 infection that either progressed to CIN3+ or cleared (not recorded which). Source material: blood buffy coat. The J gene is TRBJ2-3, the V gene TRBV10-3; no clear D gene. The CDR3 DNA, read in part, is TGTGCCATCGGCGGCCTTGTGACCACAGATACG. It yields the protein CAIGGLVTTDT. The full CDR3 reads CAIGGLVTTDTQYF.